This TCR beta chain was retrieved from a study of T cell changes during pregnancy in multiple sclerosis. Some clones are missing from TCRdb's copy, which holds only in-frame ones; the method was immunoSEQ multiplex PCR. The table lists some 100,000 clones, approximately 94% of them singletons. Trimming at V came to 5 bases and at J to 4 bases, leaving 5 bases not matched to a gene. Per germline, CDR1 SGHTA and CDR2 FQGNSA. This CDR3 comprises 14 residues. The source was peripheral blood, collected before pregnancy. The gene calls are TRBV7-2 and TRBJ1-1; 9 positions match TRBD1. This clonotype was obtained from a female donor with multiple sclerosis, enrolled in a pregnancy study. CDR3: CASSLDRGATEAFF. In nucleotides, the CDR3 is TGTGCCAGCAGCCTAGACAGGGGGGCCACTGAAGCTTTCTTT. The variable domain in full, completed from reference TRBV7-2 and TRBJ1-1, reads GAGVSQSPSNKVTEKGKDVELRCDPISGHTALYWYRQSLGQGLEFLIYFQGNSAPDKSGLPSDRFSAERTGGSVSTLTIQRTQQEDSAVYLCASSLDRGATEAFFGQGTRLTVV.